This is a list of T cell receptor beta chains from one sample in a study of chemoradiotherapy in HPV16-positive cancers. TCRdb's table, derived via immunoSEQ multiplex PCR, lists solely in-frame clones and lacks some. Of approximately 12,000 clones listed, more than 75% are singletons. This sample was taken from a patient who underwent chemoradiotherapy. These receptors all stem from a human donor with HPV-associated anogenital cancer. CDR3s leave out the opening cysteine and the closing phenylalanine or tryptophan. The order of the fields is V gene, J gene, CDR3 protein.

v_call: TRBV6-5; j_call: TRBJ2-7; cdr3_aa: ASSYRQGFSYEQY
v_call: TRBV9; j_call: TRBJ2-1; cdr3_aa: ASSVGASGGDNEQF
v_call: TRBV9; j_call: TRBJ2-1; cdr3_aa: ASSVGSGLGNEQF
v_call: TRBV30; j_call: TRBJ2-3; cdr3_aa: ACHLGQGNTDTQY
v_call: TRBV19; j_call: TRBJ1-5; cdr3_aa: ATQSLEASNQPQH
v_call: TRBV7-3; j_call: TRBJ2-2; cdr3_aa: ASSLNGGSGTGELF
v_call: TRBV6-6; j_call: TRBJ1-6; cdr3_aa: ASSGENSPLH
v_call: TRBV7-9; j_call: TRBJ2-7; cdr3_aa: ASSGRDRGYEQY
v_call: TRBV18; j_call: TRBJ2-2; cdr3_aa: ASLRQGTAGTGELF
v_call: TRBV27; j_call: TRBJ2-1; cdr3_aa: ASSSQVHHEQF
v_call: TRBV2; j_call: TRBJ1-1; cdr3_aa: ASTGTGVNTEAF
v_call: TRBV28; j_call: TRBJ1-5; cdr3_aa: ASSFPPSLSQPQH
v_call: TRBV2; j_call: TRBJ2-4; cdr3_aa: ASSGQTKNIQY
v_call: TRBV12-5; j_call: TRBJ2-3; cdr3_aa: ASGPGTGGHTDTQY
v_call: TRBV5-8; j_call: TRBJ2-1; cdr3_aa: ASSAQGATYNEQF
v_call: TRBV6-5; j_call: TRBJ2-2; cdr3_aa: ASSYGDTGELF
v_call: TRBV7-6; j_call: TRBJ1-2; cdr3_aa: ASSLILGDPLTNYGYT
v_call: TRBV2; j_call: TRBJ2-1; cdr3_aa: ASSNTGGRYNEQF
v_call: TRBV11-3; j_call: TRBJ2-1; cdr3_aa: ASSLGALAGTDNEQF
v_call: TRBV9; j_call: TRBJ2-7; cdr3_aa: ASSVAIGPYEQY
v_call: TRBV7-2; j_call: TRBJ1-5; cdr3_aa: ASSSVRGSSNQPQH
v_call: TRBV9; j_call: TRBJ1-3; cdr3_aa: ASSVGPRDGNTIY
v_call: TRBV4-1; j_call: TRBJ1-2; cdr3_aa: ASSPIGVGGYT
v_call: TRBV7-9; j_call: TRBJ2-7; cdr3_aa: ASSLGGDEQY
v_call: TRBV5-6; j_call: TRBJ1-5; cdr3_aa: ASSLGDQPQH
v_call: TRBV9; j_call: TRBJ1-4; cdr3_aa: ASSAFDRGNEKLF
v_call: TRBV28; j_call: TRBJ1-4; cdr3_aa: ASSLRGGKNEKLF
v_call: TRBV10-3; j_call: TRBJ2-7; cdr3_aa: AISPDSSYEQY
v_call: TRBV5-1; j_call: TRBJ1-2; cdr3_aa: ASSPVGGDHGYT
v_call: TRBV5-6; j_call: TRBJ1-2; cdr3_aa: ASSHDRGYIHSGGYT
v_call: TRBV5-1; j_call: TRBJ1-1; cdr3_aa: ASSLSRTGLTEAF
v_call: TRBV11-3; j_call: TRBJ2-2; cdr3_aa: ASSSRVGAGELF
v_call: TRBV19; j_call: TRBJ1-4; cdr3_aa: ATSSGRGSNEKLF
v_call: TRBV5-5; j_call: TRBJ2-2; cdr3_aa: ASNKRQGAVTGELF
v_call: TRBV12-2; j_call: TRBJ2-7; cdr3_aa: ASRLRGKTGLRYEQY
v_call: TRBV5-4; j_call: TRBJ2-7; cdr3_aa: ASSLGGPNLSEQY
v_call: TRBV7-3; j_call: TRBJ2-1; cdr3_aa: ASSLGLQSNEQF
v_call: TRBV18; j_call: TRBJ2-3; cdr3_aa: ASSPAQVNDPDTQY
v_call: TRBV5-4; j_call: TRBJ2-3; cdr3_aa: ASSLVRGLSDTQY
v_call: TRBV2; j_call: TRBJ1-6; cdr3_aa: ASSETGGASLYNSPLH
v_call: TRBV28; j_call: TRBJ1-1; cdr3_aa: ASGIQGGTEAF
v_call: TRBV7-2; j_call: TRBJ2-7; cdr3_aa: ASSPPRGGSYEQY
v_call: TRBV29-1; j_call: TRBJ1-1; cdr3_aa: SVERTMNTEAF
v_call: TRBV27; j_call: TRBJ2-3; cdr3_aa: ASHLTGASTDTQY
v_call: TRBV5-4; j_call: TRBJ1-6; cdr3_aa: ASSLDNVNSPLH
v_call: TRBV30; j_call: TRBJ1-1; cdr3_aa: AWSAGENTEAF
v_call: TRBV6-1; j_call: TRBJ2-7; cdr3_aa: ASSETAGGVEQY
v_call: TRBV30; j_call: TRBJ1-6; cdr3_aa: AWDRSSYNSPLH
v_call: TRBV5-4; j_call: TRBJ1-1; cdr3_aa: ASSFGSEAF
v_call: TRBV14; j_call: TRBJ1-1; cdr3_aa: ASSQETALAF
v_call: TRBV5-1; j_call: TRBJ2-7; cdr3_aa: ASSPSGLTYEQY
v_call: TRBV28; j_call: TRBJ1-3; cdr3_aa: ASSLLSGTDTGNTIY
v_call: TRBV5-5; j_call: TRBJ1-4; cdr3_aa: ASSRATTNEKLF
v_call: TRBV7-9; j_call: TRBJ1-1; cdr3_aa: ASSFSRGGEAF